What follows describes a single T cell receptor beta chain. The method was immunoSEQ multiplex PCR; TCRdb's version includes in-frame clones alone and lacks a portion of them. This sample has more than 75,000 clones, with about four fifths found just once. The source of the sample is a study of OX40 agonist ivuxolimab in advanced cancers. With 0 bases removed from V and 8 bases from J, the gap between germline ends came to 14 bases. Germline V gene lookup returns CDR1 SGHNT and CDR2 YYREEE (reference sequence). This CDR3 spans 14 amino acids. This sequence originates from an adult with an advanced solid tumor such as melanoma, head and neck, liver or kidney cancer. Sequencing used CD4+ or CD8+ T cells sorted from blood, obtained in a trial of the OX40 agonist ivuxolimab. The J gene is TRBJ1-2, the V gene TRBV5-4, with D unclear. The DNA for the CDR3 is TGTGCCAGCAGCTTGGTGGAGCCAGCCAACGGCTACACCTTC. Protein sequence: CASSLVEPANGYTF. The variable domain in full, completed from reference TRBV5-4 and TRBJ1-2, reads ETGVTQSPTHLIKTRGQQVTLRCSSQSGHNTVSWYQQALGQGPQFIFQYYREEENGRGNFPPRFSGLQFPNYSSELNVNALELDDSALYLCASSLVEPANGYTFGSGTRLTVV.